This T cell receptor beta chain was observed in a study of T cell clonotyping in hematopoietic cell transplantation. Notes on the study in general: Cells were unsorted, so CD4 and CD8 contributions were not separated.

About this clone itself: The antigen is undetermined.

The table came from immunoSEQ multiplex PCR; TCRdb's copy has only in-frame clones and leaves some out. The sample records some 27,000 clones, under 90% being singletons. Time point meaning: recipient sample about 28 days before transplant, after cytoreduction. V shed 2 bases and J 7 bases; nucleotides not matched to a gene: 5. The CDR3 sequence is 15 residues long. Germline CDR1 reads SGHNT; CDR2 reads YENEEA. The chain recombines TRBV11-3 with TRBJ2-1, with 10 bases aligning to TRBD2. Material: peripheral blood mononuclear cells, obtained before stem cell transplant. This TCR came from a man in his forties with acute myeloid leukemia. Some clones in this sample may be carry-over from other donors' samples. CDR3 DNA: TGTGCCAGCAGCTTATTAGCGGGGGGTAGAAATGAGCAGTTCTTC. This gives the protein CASSLLAGGRNEQFF.